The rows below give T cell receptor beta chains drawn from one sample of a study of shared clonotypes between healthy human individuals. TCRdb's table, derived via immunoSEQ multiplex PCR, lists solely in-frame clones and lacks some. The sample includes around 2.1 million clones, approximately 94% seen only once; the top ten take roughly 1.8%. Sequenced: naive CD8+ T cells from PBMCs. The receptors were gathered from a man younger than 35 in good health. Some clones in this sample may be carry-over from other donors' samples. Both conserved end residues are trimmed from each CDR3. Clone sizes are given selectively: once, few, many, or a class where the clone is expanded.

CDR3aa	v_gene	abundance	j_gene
ASSQRTSGRSRELF	TRBV14	NA	TRBJ2-2
ASIQDRLSYEQY	TRBV28	NA	TRBJ2-7
ASSGLPRRSDVGEAF	TRBV21-1	NA	TRBJ1-1
ASSEKGWGRREQF	TRBV6-4	NA	TRBJ2-1
ASYDRASSGANVLT	TRBV11-2	NA	TRBJ2-6
ASNPTVNTEAF	TRBV7-8	few	TRBJ1-1
ASINSRGKVNTEAF	TRBV28	few	TRBJ1-1
ATSNDRGGYT	TRBV15	NA	TRBJ1-2
ASRVQGSYNEQF	TRBV27	NA	TRBJ2-1
ASSLRQGGPNYGYT	TRBV5-4	NA	TRBJ1-2
ASTGTGRGKTGELF	TRBV28	NA	TRBJ2-2
AISEGPGGLDIQY	TRBV10-3	NA	TRBJ2-4
ASSVEGWETQY	TRBV9	NA	TRBJ2-5
ASSRPKGANTEAF	TRBV6-6	few	TRBJ1-1
ATQDRGLTNYGYT	TRBV28	NA	TRBJ1-2
ASIGGRGNEQF	TRBV7-8	NA	TRBJ2-1
ASSLGCFSYEQY	TRBV27	NA	TRBJ2-7
ASSYNRAAEKLF	TRBV13	NA	TRBJ1-4
ASSPRTAGNTIY	TRBV27	NA	TRBJ1-3
ASSVGERASTDTQY	TRBV9	NA	TRBJ2-3
ASSQEQGAAYEQY	TRBV4-3	once	TRBJ2-7
ASSPQGRGNTGELF	TRBV9	NA	TRBJ2-2
ASSFSGIQETQY	TRBV28	NA	TRBJ2-5
SVDPDRGRGGELF	TRBV29-1	NA	TRBJ2-2
ASSLSGRRPLETQY	TRBV27	NA	TRBJ2-5
ASRGLAGNFGERGDTQY	TRBV19	NA	TRBJ2-3
ASRGGKEAF	TRBV19	NA	TRBJ1-1
ASSLGVGNYNEQF	TRBV11-3	NA	TRBJ2-1